This is a list of T cell receptor beta chains from one sample in a study of control samples from healthy donors and cancer patients. Data came from immunoSEQ multiplex PCR; TCRdb stores just in-frame clones and leaves some out. The table lists tens of thousands of clones, 90% to 95% of them singletons. Sequencing used blood. All receptors come from a woman aged 18-30 years in good health. Both conserved end residues are part of each CDR3.

TRBV27	TRBJ2-5	CASSFGDTQETQYF
TRBV7-8	TRBJ1-4	CASSFRRATNEKLFF
TRBV27	TRBJ2-5	CASSLRGGLDRAQYF
TRBV4-3	TRBJ2-1	CASSQEGLGSDEQFF
TRBV12-3/TRBV12-4	TRBJ1-2	CASTLGQNGYTF
TRBV11-3	TRBJ2-1	CASSLGTAEQFF
TRBV5-4	TRBJ2-1	CASSLVWGGRGRRPFF
TRBV12-3/TRBV12-4	TRBJ1-2	CASGGGYGYTF
TRBV18	TRBJ1-1	CASSPKDGSGRAEAFF
TRBV7-9	TRBJ1-2	CASSLSLMTGAYGYTF
TRBV2	TRBJ1-6	CASRNAGTRYNSPLHF
TRBV4-1	TRBJ1-4	CASSQEVLGQKNEKLFF
TRBV11-2	TRBJ1-1	CASSFDGPNTEAFF
TRBV6-6	TRBJ1-1	CASSLSPASEF
TRBV11-2	TRBJ2-7	CASSLPRRWTSGSPYEQYF
TRBV23-1	TRBJ1-5	CASSSGDGQPQHF